The clone carrying this TCR beta chain showed up many times. TCRdb independently ran MiXCR on the PCR reads; one entry per CDR3 protein. The sample contains 65,000 to 95,000 distinct CDR3 sequences, under 65% of which appear only once. The data derive from a study of CDR3 diversity in severe acne. The CDR3 spans 18 residues. Germline CDR1 DFQATT, CDR2 SNEGSKA (reference sequence). J gave up 7 bases and V 0 bases, and 17 bases lay outside the gene matches. The sequence was collected from a male donor in good health, without acne. Sequencing was performed on blood. The chain couples TRBV20-1 to TRBJ2-2, with 7 bases that match TRBD1. CDR3 amino acids: CSARDGKRGLPLSGELFF. The CDR3 DNA reads as TGCAGTGCTAGAGATGGGAAAAGGGGGCTGCCCCTCAGCGGGGAGCTGTTTTTT.